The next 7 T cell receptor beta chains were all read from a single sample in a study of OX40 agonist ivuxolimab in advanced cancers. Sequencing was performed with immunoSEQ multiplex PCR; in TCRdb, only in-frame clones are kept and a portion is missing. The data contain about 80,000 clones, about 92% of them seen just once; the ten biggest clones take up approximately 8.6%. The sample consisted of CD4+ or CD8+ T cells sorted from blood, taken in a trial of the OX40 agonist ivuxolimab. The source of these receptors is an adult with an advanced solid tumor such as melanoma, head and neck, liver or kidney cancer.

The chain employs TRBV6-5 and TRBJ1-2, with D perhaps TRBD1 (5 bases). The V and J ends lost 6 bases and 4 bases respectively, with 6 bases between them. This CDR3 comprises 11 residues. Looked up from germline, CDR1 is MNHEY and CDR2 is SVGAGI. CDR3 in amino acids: CASRTAYGYTF. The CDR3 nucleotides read TGTGCCAGCAGGACAGCCTATGGCTACACCTTC.

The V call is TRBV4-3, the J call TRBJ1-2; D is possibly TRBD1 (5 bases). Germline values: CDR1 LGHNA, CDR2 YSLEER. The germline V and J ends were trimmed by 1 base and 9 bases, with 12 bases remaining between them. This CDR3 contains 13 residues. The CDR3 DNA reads TGCGCCAGCAGCCAAGGACGGGGGAATCGCTACACCTTC. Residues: CASSQGRGNRYTF.

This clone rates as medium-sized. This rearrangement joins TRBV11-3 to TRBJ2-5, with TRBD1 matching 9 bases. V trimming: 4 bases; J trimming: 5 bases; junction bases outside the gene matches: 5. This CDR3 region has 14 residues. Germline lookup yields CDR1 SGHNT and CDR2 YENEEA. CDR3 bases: TGTGCCAGCAGCTCCCGGGACAGGGTGGAGACCCAGTACTTC. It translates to CASSSRDRVETQYF.

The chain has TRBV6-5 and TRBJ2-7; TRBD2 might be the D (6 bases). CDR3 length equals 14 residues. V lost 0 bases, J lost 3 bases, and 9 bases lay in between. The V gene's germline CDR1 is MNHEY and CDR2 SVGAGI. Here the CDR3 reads CASSYSSGGYEQYF. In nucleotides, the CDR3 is TGTGCCAGCAGTTACTCCTCCGGGGGCTACGAGCAGTACTTC.

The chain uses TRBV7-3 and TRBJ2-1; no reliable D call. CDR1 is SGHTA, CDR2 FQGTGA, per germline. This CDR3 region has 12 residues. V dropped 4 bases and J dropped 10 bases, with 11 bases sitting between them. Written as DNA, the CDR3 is TGTGCCAGCAGCTCAAATTCGGCGGAGCAGTTCTTC. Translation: CASSSNSAEQFF.

In DNA, the CDR3 is TGTGCCATCAGTGTTGGGGGAGGCACTGAAGCTTTCTTT. It yields the protein CAISVGGGTEAFF. The gene calls are TRBV10-3 and TRBJ1-1, with D tentatively TRBD1 (5 bases). CDR1 and CDR2 (germline): ENHRY, SYGVKD. CDR3 length: 13 amino acids. V was cut by 4 bases and J by 4 bases, with 10 bases left in between.

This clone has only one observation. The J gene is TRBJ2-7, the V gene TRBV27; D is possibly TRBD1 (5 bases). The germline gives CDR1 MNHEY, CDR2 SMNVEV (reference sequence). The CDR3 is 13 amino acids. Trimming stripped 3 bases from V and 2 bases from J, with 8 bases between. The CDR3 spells CASSLTATYEQYF. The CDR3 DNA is TGTGCCAGCAGTTTGACAGCGACCTACGAGCAGTACTTC.